The next 15 T cell receptor beta chains were all read from a single sample in a study of technical replicates of blood from several donors. The table came from immunoSEQ multiplex PCR; TCRdb's copy has only in-frame clones and leaves some out. The sample yields about 79,000 clones, more than 85% seen once. Sequenced sample: T cells isolated from PBMCs. All receptors derive from a human donor in good health. Some clones in this sample may be carry-over from other donors' samples.

The V gene is TRBV5-5, the J gene TRBJ2-1; TRBD2 agrees at 8 bases. There are 16 residues in the CDR3. The germline gives CDR1 SGHKS, CDR2 YYEKEE (reference sequence). J gave up 5 bases and V 4 bases, and 11 bases lay outside the gene matches. CDR3 nucleotide sequence: TGTGCCAGCAGCCGGGGACTACTAGCGGACCACAATGAGCAGTTCTTC. The encoded protein is CASSRGLLADHNEQFF. Using reference TRBV5-5 and TRBJ2-1 for the parts outside the CDR3, the full variable domain is DAGVTQSPTHLIKTRGQQVTLRCSPISGHKSVSWYQQVLGQGPQFIFQYYEKEERGRGNFPDRFSARQFPNYSSELNVNALLLGDSALYLCASSRGLLADHNEQFFGPGTRLTVL.

This clone was picked up a small number of times. The gene calls are TRBV5-1 and TRBJ1-1, with D unclear. V was pared by 6 bases and J by 8 bases, with 8 bases between. CDR1 SGHRS and CDR2 YFSETQ come from the germline V gene. The CDR3 runs to 10 residues. The DNA for the CDR3 is TGCGCCAGCAACGGGATAGAAGCTTTCTTT. Protein sequence: CASNGIEAFF.

The V and J genes are TRBV6-5 and TRBJ2-1; no firm D call. The V gene's germline CDR1 is MNHEY and CDR2 SVGAGI. The length of the CDR3 is 13 residues. V gave up 11 bases and J gave up 1 base, with 12 bases separating them. Written as DNA, the CDR3 is TGTGCCGCAAAAAGAGGATCCTACAATGAGCAGTTCTTC. This codes for CAAKRGSYNEQFF.

The chain recombines TRBV5-1 with TRBJ2-1; the D is unclear. The CDR3 totals 14 residues. V lost 2 bases and J 8 bases, leaving 14 bases between the germline ends. The germline CDR1 and CDR2 sequences are SGHRS and YFSETQ. CDR3 nucleotide sequence: TGCGCCAGCAGCTTCACACAGTTGGGCGATGAGCAGTTCTTC. This gives the protein CASSFTQLGDEQFF.

The V call is TRBV7-9, the J call TRBJ2-5; 8 bases agree with TRBD1. The CDR3 length is 14 residues. Germline loops: CDR1 SEHNR, CDR2 FQNEAQ (reference sequence). V shed 0 bases, J shed 4 bases, and the junction held 1 base outside the gene matches. CDR3 sequence (DNA): TGTGCCAGCAGCTTAGCACAGGGGGGAGAGACCCAGTACTTC. As protein: CASSLAQGGETQYF.

The rearrangement uses TRBV13 and TRBJ2-3; TRBD2 matches 8 bases. J gave up 3 bases and V 5 bases, and 16 bases lay outside the gene matches. CDR3 length: 18 residues. Germline CDR1 reads PRHDT; CDR2 reads FYEKMQ (reference sequence). CDR3 sequence reads: CASSPRTGLAGITDTQYF. As DNA, the CDR3 is TGTGCCAGCAGCCCGAGGACTGGGCTAGCGGGTATAACAGATACGCAGTATTTT.

The rearrangement links TRBV29-1 to TRBJ2-1; 9 bases agree with TRBD1. CDR3 length: 15 residues. The germline V gene encodes CDR1 SQVTM and CDR2 ANQGSEA. Trimming cost V 2 bases and J 4 bases; bases outside gene matches: 6. DNA of the CDR3: TGCAGCGTTGAAACCAGGACAGGGGAGTACAATGAGCAGTTCTTC. Translated, it gives CSVETRTGEYNEQFF.

This chain uses TRBV19 with TRBJ2-4; D is possibly TRBD1 (5 bases). The CDR3 is made up of 15 amino acids. The germline V and J ends were trimmed by 6 bases and 0 bases, with 12 bases remaining between them. In germline, CDR1 is LNHDA, CDR2 SQIVND (reference sequence). The CDR3 nucleotides read TGTGCCAGTAGCGACGGCAGGGCAGCCAAAAACATTCAGTACTTC. Translating it yields CASSDGRAAKNIQYF.

The V call is TRBV2, the J call TRBJ2-7, with 7 bases that match TRBD2. The V gene's germline CDR1 is SNHLY and CDR2 FYNNEI. The CDR3 has 14 residues. J was trimmed by 7 bases and V by 6 bases; bases with no gene match: 12. For the CDR3, the DNA is TGTGCCAGCAGGGAGCGGGACCTACCGGGGGAGCAGTACTTC. Protein product: CASRERDLPGEQYF.

CDR3 bases: TGTGCCAGCAGTGAATCAGCCCGTAGGGGGGAAGCTTTCTTT. It codes for CASSESARRGEAFF. The rearrangement uses TRBV6-1 and TRBJ1-1, with a weak D call TRBD1 (6 bases). The germline V gene has CDR1 MNHNS and CDR2 SASEGT. Trimming stripped 2 bases from V and 8 bases from J, with 15 bases between. CDR3 length: 14 amino acids.

The count of this clone is one. This sequence joins TRBV6-6 and TRBJ2-7, with 9 bases identical to TRBD2. Germline values: CDR1 MNHNY, CDR2 SVGAGI (reference sequence). V trimming: 4 bases; J trimming: 4 bases; junction bases outside the gene matches: 5. This CDR3 contains 14 residues. The CDR3 is CASSSGLAEYEQYF. CDR3 nucleotides: TGTGCCAGCAGTTCGGGACTAGCCGAATACGAGCAGTACTTC.

The gene calls are TRBV7-2 and TRBJ2-3; 12 bases match TRBD2. This CDR3 has 17 amino acids. CDR1 is SGHTA, CDR2 FQGNSA, per germline. Trimming took 5 bases from V and 4 from J; bases not matched to a gene: 10. The CDR3 bases are TGTGCCAGCAGCCCGAGGGCCGGACTAGCGGGATCAGATACGCAGTATTTT. Protein product: CASSPRAGLAGSDTQYF. The entire variable domain, with the rest obtained from reference TRBV7-2 and TRBJ2-3, is as follows: GAGVSQSPSNKVTEKGKDVELRCDPISGHTALYWYRQSLGQGLEFLIYFQGNSAPDKSGLPSDRFSAERTGGSVSTLTIQRTQQEDSAVYLCASSPRAGLAGSDTQYFGPGTRLTVL.

The V call is TRBV13, the J call TRBJ2-1; D possibly corresponds to TRBD2 (5 bases). The germline gives CDR1 PRHDT, CDR2 FYEKMQ (reference sequence). The CDR3 runs to 14 residues. Deletions cut 0 bases from V and 5 bases from J, with 8 bases between. Here the CDR3 DNA reads TGTGCCAGCAGCTTAGGACTAGTTAACAATGAGCAGTTCTTC. Its protein is CASSLGLVNNEQFF.

The chain joins TRBV25-1 to TRBJ2-2; maybe TRBD1 (6 bases). Germline-derived CDR1 and CDR2 are MGHDK and SYGVNS. The V and J ends lost 1 base and 2 bases respectively, with 11 bases between them. The CDR3 sequence is 16 residues long. The DNA for the CDR3 is TGTGCCAGCAGTGAATTGACAGGCCTCAACACCGGGGAGCTGTTTTTT. As protein: CASSELTGLNTGELFF.

The chain couples TRBV6-5 to TRBJ1-3, with TRBD1 identical over 9 bases. CDR1 MNHEY and CDR2 SVGAGI come from the germline V gene. The CDR3 loop spans 13 amino acids. V lost 8 bases and J lost 4; bases outside the gene matches: 3. Written as DNA, the CDR3 is TGTGCCAGCCGGACAGGGGACGGAAACACCATATATTTT. Translated, it gives CASRTGDGNTIYF.